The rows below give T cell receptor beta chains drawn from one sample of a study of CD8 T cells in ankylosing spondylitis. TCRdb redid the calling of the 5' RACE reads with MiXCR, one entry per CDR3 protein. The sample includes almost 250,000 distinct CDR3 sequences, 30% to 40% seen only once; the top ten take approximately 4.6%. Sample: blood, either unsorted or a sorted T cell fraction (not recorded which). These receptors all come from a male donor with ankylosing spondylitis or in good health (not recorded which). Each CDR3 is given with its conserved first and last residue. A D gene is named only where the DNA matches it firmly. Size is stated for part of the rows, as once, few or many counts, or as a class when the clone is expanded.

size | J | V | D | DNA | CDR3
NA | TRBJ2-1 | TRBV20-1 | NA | TGCAGTGCTAGAACTCCCTGGGACCTAATAGGTAGTGAGCAGTTCTTC | CSARTPWDLIGSEQFF
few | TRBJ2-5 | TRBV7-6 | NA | TGTGCCAGCAGCCCCGACAACCAAGAGACCCAGTACTTC | CASSPDNQETQYF
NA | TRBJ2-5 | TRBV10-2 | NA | TGCGCCAGCAGTATACAAGAACAAGAGACCCAGTACTTC | CASSIQEQETQYF
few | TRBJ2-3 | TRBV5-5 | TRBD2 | TGTGCCAGCAGCTTGGATTTTCGGGGACTAGGCGCAGATACGCAGTATTTT | CASSLDFRGLGADTQYF
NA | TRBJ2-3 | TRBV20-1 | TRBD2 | TGCAGTGCTAGAGATTTGTTGCCTAGCGGGGGTGATACGCAGTATTTT | CSARDLLPSGGDTQYF
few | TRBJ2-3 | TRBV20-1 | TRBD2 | TGCAGTGCCGAGGAGTGGCGGGGGATCACAGATACGCAGTATTTT | CSAEEWRGITDTQYF
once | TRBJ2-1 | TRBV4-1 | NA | TGCGCCAGCAGCCAAGATGTGGCGGGGTACAATGAGCAGTTCTTC | CASSQDVAGYNEQFF
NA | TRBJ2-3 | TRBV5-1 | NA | TGCGCCAGCAGCTTGGCCGGCGGCAGGGCCACCACAGATACGCAGTATTTT | CASSLAGGRATTDTQYF
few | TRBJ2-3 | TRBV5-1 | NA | TGCGCCAGCAGCTTCCGGGACTTCCGCACAGATACGCAGTATTTT | CASSFRDFRTDTQYF
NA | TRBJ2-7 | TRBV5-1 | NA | TGCGCCAGCAGGAAGCCTTCGACCCCCGAGCAGTACTTC | CASRKPSTPEQYF
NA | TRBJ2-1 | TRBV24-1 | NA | TGTGCCACCAGTGACCCACACCAAAGAACAGGGAGTGAGCAGTTCTTC | CATSDPHQRTGSEQFF
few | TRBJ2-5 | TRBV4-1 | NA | TGCGCCAGCAGCCCCGGGCTAGTAAAGACCCAGTACTTC | CASSPGLVKTQYF
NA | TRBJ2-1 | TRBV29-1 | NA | TGCAGCGTTGGCTCTGGGGAGTATCTCGATGAGCAGTTCTTC | CSVGSGEYLDEQFF
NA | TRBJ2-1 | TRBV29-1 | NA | TGCAGCGTGGGGCCTTTTGGCGGGGAGCAGTTCTTC | CSVGPFGGEQFF
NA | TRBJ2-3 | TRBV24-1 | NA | TGTGCCACCAGTGATTTGCTGGGAGATACGCAGTATTTT | CATSDLLGDTQYF
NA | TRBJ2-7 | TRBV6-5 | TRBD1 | TGTGCCAGCAGTTACTCGATGGGCTATGGGGACAGTACCTACGAGCAGTACTTC | CASSYSMGYGDSTYEQYF
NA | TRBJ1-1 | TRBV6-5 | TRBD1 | TGTGCCAGCAGTTACTCGGGACAGGGATCGTTGGGAAACACTGAAGCTTTCTTT | CASSYSGQGSLGNTEAFF
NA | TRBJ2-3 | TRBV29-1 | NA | TGCAGCGCAGGGAAGGCAAGGGGCACAGATACGCAGTATTTT | CSAGKARGTDTQYF
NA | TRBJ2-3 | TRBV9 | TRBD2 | TGTGCCAGCAGCGTGACTAGCGGGGGATCAGATACGCAGTATTTT | CASSVTSGGSDTQYF
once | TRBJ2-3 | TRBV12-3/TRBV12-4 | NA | TGTGCCAGCAGCAGTACAACAGATAGCACAGATACGCAGTATTTT | CASSSTTDSTDTQYF
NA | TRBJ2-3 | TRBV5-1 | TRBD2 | TGCGCCAGCAGCCGGGGACTATTCACAGATACGCAGTATTTT | CASSRGLFTDTQYF
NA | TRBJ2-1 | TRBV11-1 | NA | TGTGCCAGCAGCTCCTCCGGTGCAGGGGGGAATGAGCAGTTCTTC | CASSSSGAGGNEQFF
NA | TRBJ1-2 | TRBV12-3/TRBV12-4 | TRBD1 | TGTGCCAGCATTAGGACAGGGTATGGCTACACCTTC | CASIRTGYGYTF
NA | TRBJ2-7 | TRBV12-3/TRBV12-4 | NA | TGTGCCAGCAGGGGATTAGAGGTCGCGGAGCAGTACTTC | CASRGLEVAEQYF
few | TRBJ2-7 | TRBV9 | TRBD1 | TGTGCCAGCAGCGTAGGAGACAGGGGGCTCGTGCAGTACTTC | CASSVGDRGLVQYF
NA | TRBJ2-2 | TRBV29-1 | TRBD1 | TGCAGCGCCGGGGGCGCCGGGACAGGTGACACCGGGGAGCTGTTTTTT | CSAGGAGTGDTGELFF
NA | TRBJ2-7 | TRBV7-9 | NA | TGTGCCAGCAGCGTAGGGGAATGGGGCGAGCAGTACTTC | CASSVGEWGEQYF
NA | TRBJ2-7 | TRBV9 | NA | TGTGCCAGCAGCGTAGAGGGGGGGGAACAGTACTTC | CASSVEGGEQYF
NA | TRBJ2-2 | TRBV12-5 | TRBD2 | TGTGCTAGTGGTTTGGTACTAGCGGGGGGCGAGAACACCGGGGAGCTGTTTTTT | CASGLVLAGGENTGELFF
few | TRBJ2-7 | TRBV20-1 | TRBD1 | TGCAGTGCGAAAGGGGACAGGGGGCGTTTCGAGCAGTACTTC | CSAKGDRGRFEQYF
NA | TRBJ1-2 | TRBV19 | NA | TGTGCCACCGCCCGGGTAGGGTATGGCTACACCTTC | CATARVGYGYTF
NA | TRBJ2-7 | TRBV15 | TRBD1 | TGTGCCACCAGACCCGCGGGGACAGGGGGTTTCTACGAGCAGTACTTC | CATRPAGTGGFYEQYF
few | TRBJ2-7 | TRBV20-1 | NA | TGCAGTCCAATGCAGGGCACCTACGAGCAGTACTTC | CSPMQGTYEQYF
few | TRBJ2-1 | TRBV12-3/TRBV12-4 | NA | TGTGCCAGCAGCCCGGGGGGCCCGTCCAATGAGCAGTTCTTC | CASSPGGPSNEQFF
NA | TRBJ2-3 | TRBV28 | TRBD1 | TGTGCCAGCAGTTCGGCGGGACAGGGGGCATCAGATACGCAGTATTTT | CASSSAGQGASDTQYF
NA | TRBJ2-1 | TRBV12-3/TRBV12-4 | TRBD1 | TGTGCCAGCAGTTTGCTGGTCGGACAGGGGGCGGGTGAGCAGTTCTTC | CASSLLVGQGAGEQFF
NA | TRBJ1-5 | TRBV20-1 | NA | TGCAGTGCGGCCTATAGCAATCAGCCCCAGCATTTT | CSAAYSNQPQHF
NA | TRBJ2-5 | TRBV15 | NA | TGTGCCACCAGCGCCCATGATTGGGGGGAGACCCAGTACTTC | CATSAHDWGETQYF
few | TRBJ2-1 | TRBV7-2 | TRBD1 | TGTGCCAGCAGCTTGGACAGGGGCACTGAGCAGTTCTTC | CASSLDRGTEQFF
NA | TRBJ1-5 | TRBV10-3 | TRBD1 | TGTGCCATCAGCCCCGCAGGGGGAGAAGATCAGCCCCAGCATTTT | CAISPAGGEDQPQHF
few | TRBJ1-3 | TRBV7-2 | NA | TGTGCCAGCAGCACAGGGCTGGCGGGGGCTGGAAACACCATATATTTT | CASSTGLAGAGNTIYF
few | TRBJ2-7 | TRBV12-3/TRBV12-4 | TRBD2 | TGTGCCAGCAGAACGGGACTAGCGGGGGGGAACGAGCAGTACTTC | CASRTGLAGGNEQYF
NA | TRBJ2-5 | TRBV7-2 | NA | TGTGCCAGCACCCAATTATGGGGAGAGACCCAGTACTTC | CASTQLWGETQYF
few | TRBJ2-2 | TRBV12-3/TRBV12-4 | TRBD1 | TGTGCCAGCAGAAGGACAGGGCCCGGGGAGCTGTTTTTT | CASRRTGPGELFF
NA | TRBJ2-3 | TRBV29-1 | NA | TGCAGCGCAGGGTTCCACACAGATACGCAGTATTTT | CSAGFHTDTQYF
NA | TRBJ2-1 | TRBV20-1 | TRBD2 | TGCAGTGCTAGAGATCCACTAGCGAGCTCCTACAATGAGCAGTTCTTC | CSARDPLASSYNEQFF
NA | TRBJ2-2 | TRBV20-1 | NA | TGCAGTGCCTGGGGCCGGGGAATCGTGAGCACCGGGGAGCTGTTTTTT | CSAWGRGIVSTGELFF
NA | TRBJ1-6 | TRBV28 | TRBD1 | TGTGCCAGCAGTTTCCTCCAGGGGGGGGGTAATTCACCCCTCCACTTT | CASSFLQGGGNSPLHF
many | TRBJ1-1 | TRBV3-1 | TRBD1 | TGTGCCAGCAGCCACAGGGGGCGAGGAACTGAAGCTTTCTTT | CASSHRGRGTEAFF
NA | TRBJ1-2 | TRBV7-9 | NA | TGTGCCAGCAGCTTCAATGGGGGTCCCGCCAACTATGGCTACACCTTC | CASSFNGGPANYGYTF
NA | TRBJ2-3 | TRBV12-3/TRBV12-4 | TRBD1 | TGTGCCAGCAGCAGGGACAGGGAGGAAGATACGCAGTATTTT | CASSRDREEDTQYF
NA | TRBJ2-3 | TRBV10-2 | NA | TGCGCCAGCACGGCCTTCCTAGGGCATCTAGATACGCAGTATTTT | CASTAFLGHLDTQYF
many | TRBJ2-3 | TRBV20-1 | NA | TGCAGTGCCCCCGAACAACTCTTGGCAGATACGCAGTATTTT | CSAPEQLLADTQYF
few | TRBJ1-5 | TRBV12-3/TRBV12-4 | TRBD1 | TGTGCCAGCAGTTACGGACAGGGTCGACAGCCCCAGCATTTT | CASSYGQGRQPQHF
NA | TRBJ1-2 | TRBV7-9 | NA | TGTGCCAGCAGCTTCTCGAACGGGGTGGATGGCTACACCTTC | CASSFSNGVDGYTF
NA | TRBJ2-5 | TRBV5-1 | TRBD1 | TGCGCCAGCAGCCAGGGACAGGGTCGGGAGACCCAGTACTTC | CASSQGQGRETQYF
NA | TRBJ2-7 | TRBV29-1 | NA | TGCAGCGCGGGCGACGGCGAGCAGTACTTC | CSAGDGEQYF
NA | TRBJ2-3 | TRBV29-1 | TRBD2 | TGCAGCGTTGAGTTAGCGGGGGCACGCGCGGCAGATACGCAGTATTTT | CSVELAGARAADTQYF
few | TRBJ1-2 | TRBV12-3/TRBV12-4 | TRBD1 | TGTGCCAGCAGGAGATCACAGGGGACTGGCTACACCTTC | CASRRSQGTGYTF
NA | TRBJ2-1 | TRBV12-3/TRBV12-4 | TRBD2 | TGTGCCAGCAGACTGGGGACTAGCGGGGGGGTCTGGAATGAGCAGTTCTTC | CASRLGTSGGVWNEQFF